What follows is one T cell receptor beta chain and its context. What it binds is unknown. The entry originates in a study of cytomegalovirus exposure and HLA in healthy donors. Study-level findings and limits: Prior analysis indicated that the majority of TCR beta V segments exhibited productivity approximately 87% or approximately 30% of the time.

PCR employed 60 Vbeta and 13 Jbeta primers. Per the study methods: The authors later counted 65 million to 80 million unique TCR beta chains, roughly 10 million of them shared. The data were produced by immunoSEQ multiplex PCR, yet TCRdb's version contains in-frame clones alone and is incomplete. Clone size and V and J calls were adopted from that table, with D and trimming inferred from the DNA. The table records about 100,000 clones, under 85% of them present only once. The CDR3 runs 12 residues. Germline loops: CDR1 SGHNT, CDR2 YYREEE (reference sequence). V was cut by 3 bases and J by 8 bases, with 8 bases left in between.

The receptor's source is a man aged 35 to 55 in good health and CMV-seronegative. The gene calls are TRBV5-4 and TRBJ1-4; D not certain. Source material: PBMCs. This CDR3 is CASSSRGEKLFF. The CDR3 nucleotides are TGTGCCAGCAGCTCAAGAGGGGAAAAACTGTTTTTT. The full variable domain, in which reference TRBV5-4 and TRBJ1-4 provide the parts outside the CDR3, is ETGVTQSPTHLIKTRGQQVTLRCSSQSGHNTVSWYQQALGQGPQFIFQYYREEENGRGNFPPRFSGLQFPNYSSELNVNALELDDSALYLCASSSRGEKLFFGSGTQLSVL.